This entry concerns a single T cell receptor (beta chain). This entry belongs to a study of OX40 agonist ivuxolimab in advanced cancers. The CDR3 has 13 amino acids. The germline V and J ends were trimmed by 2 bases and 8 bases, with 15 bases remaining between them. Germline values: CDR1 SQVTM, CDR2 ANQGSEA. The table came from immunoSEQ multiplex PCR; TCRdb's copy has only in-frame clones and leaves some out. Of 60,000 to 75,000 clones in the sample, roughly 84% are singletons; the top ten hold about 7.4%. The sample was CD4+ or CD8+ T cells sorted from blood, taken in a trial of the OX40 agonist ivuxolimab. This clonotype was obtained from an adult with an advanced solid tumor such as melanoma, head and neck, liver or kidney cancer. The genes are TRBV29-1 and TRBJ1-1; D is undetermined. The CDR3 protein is CSVEPQYGEEAFF. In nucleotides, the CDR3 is TGCAGCGTTGAACCCCAGTATGGGGAGGAAGCTTTCTTT.